The rows below give T cell receptor beta chains drawn from one sample of a study of blood T cell repertoires in COVID-19. TCRdb's table, derived via immunoSEQ multiplex PCR, lists solely in-frame clones and lacks some. The sample records 190,000 or so clones, about nine tenths being singletons. What was sequenced was peripheral blood. All receptors come from a woman in her twenties or thirties with acute or convalescent COVID-19. Each CDR3 is given with its conserved first and last residue. The order of the fields is clone size, D gene, V gene, J gene, CDR3 DNA, CDR3 protein. D genes are given only for firm matches. The size of a clone is reported for some rows only, either as once, few or many, or as a class for expanded clones.

NA	NA	TRBV30	TRBJ1-5	TGTGCCTGGAGTGGCGCCCTACATCAGCCCCAGCATTTT	CAWSGALHQPQHF
NA	NA	TRBV5-1	TRBJ1-1	TGCGCCAGCAGTTTCACGGTGAACACTGAAGCTTTCTTT	CASSFTVNTEAFF
NA	TRBD1	TRBV19	TRBJ2-7	TGTGCCAGTAGTCCCCCCGGGACAGGGATGTACGAGCAGTACTTC	CASSPPGTGMYEQYF
NA	TRBD2	TRBV18	TRBJ2-7	TGTGCCAGCTCACCCCGACTAGCGGGAGAAGATCAGCAGTACTTC	CASSPRLAGEDQQYF
NA	TRBD2	TRBV28	TRBJ2-3	TGTGCCAGCAGCGCCCCCGGGGGGGGGAGCACAGATACGCAGTATTTT	CASSAPGGGSTDTQYF
NA	TRBD2	TRBV14	TRBJ2-7	TGTGCCAGTAGCGGGAGTTACGAGCAGTACTTC	CASSGSYEQYF
NA	NA	TRBV5-1	TRBJ1-1	TGCGCCAGCAGCCAAACCAGGACGGGGACTGAAGCTTTCTTT	CASSQTRTGTEAFF
NA	TRBD1	TRBV5-8	TRBJ1-2	TGTGCCAGCAGCTCCAGGACAGGAAACTATGGCTACACCTTC	CASSSRTGNYGYTF
NA	NA	TRBV6-5	TRBJ1-2	TGTGCCAGCGCTATGAACGGTGGCTACACCTTC	CASAMNGGYTF
NA	NA	TRBV24-1	TRBJ2-5	TGTGCCACCAGTGATTATATACAGACCCAAGGTATGGAGACCCAGTACTTC	CATSDYIQTQGMETQYF
NA	TRBD2	TRBV9	TRBJ2-1	TGTGCCAGCAGCGGGGGGGGAGGGTACAATGAGCAGTTCTTC	CASSGGGGYNEQFF
NA	TRBD2	TRBV28	TRBJ2-5	TGTGCCAGCAGTCCGAGACTAGCGGGGAGCTTTTCAGAGACCCAGTACTTC	CASSPRLAGSFSETQYF
NA	NA	TRBV4-1	TRBJ1-5	TGCGCCAGCAGCCGAGAGCGGGGTCAGCCCCAGCATTTT	CASSRERGQPQHF
NA	TRBD2	TRBV6-5	TRBJ2-7	TGTGCCAGCCAACTTAGCGGGAGTTTAAACGAGCAGTACTTC	CASQLSGSLNEQYF
once	NA	TRBV2	TRBJ2-1	TGTGCCAGCAGGGCACCCTCCTACAATGAGCAGTTCTTC	CASRAPSYNEQFF
few	TRBD2	TRBV29-1	TRBJ2-5	TGCAGCGTCTCTGGCGGGAGCGGGGAGACCCAGTACTTC	CSVSGGSGETQYF
NA	NA	TRBV7-8	TRBJ1-2	TGTGCCAGCAGCCACCAGGGCGGGACGGATTATGGCTACACCTTC	CASSHQGGTDYGYTF
NA	TRBD2	TRBV18	TRBJ2-3	TGTGCCAGCTCACGGGATAGCGGGAGCGATACGCAGTATTTT	CASSRDSGSDTQYF
NA	NA	TRBV7-9	TRBJ2-5	TGTGCCAGCAGCGGTCGAGGTCCTCAAGAGACCCAGTACTTC	CASSGRGPQETQYF
NA	NA	TRBV28	TRBJ1-6	TGTGCCAGCAGTTCTCGTGAGTCACCCCTCCACTTT	CASSSRESPLHF
medium-sized	TRBD2	TRBV14	TRBJ2-2	TGTGCCAGCAGCCAAGAAGGGACTAGATTCCCCGGGGAGCTGTTTTTT	CASSQEGTRFPGELFF
NA	TRBD1	TRBV3-1/TRBV3-2	TRBJ2-3	TGTGCCAGCAGCCAAGATGCGACAGGGTCAGATACGCAGTATTTT	CASSQDATGSDTQYF
NA	NA	TRBV25-1	TRBJ2-1	TGTGCCAGCAGTGACCTGGGGCTCAACTACAATGAGCAGTTCTTC	CASSDLGLNYNEQFF
NA	TRBD1	TRBV12-3/TRBV12-4	TRBJ1-2	TGTGCCAGCAGTTGGGACAGGACTTATGGCTACACCTTC	CASSWDRTYGYTF
NA	NA	TRBV7-9	TRBJ1-2	TGTGCCACGGACGGGGACTATGGCTACACCTTC	CATDGDYGYTF
NA	TRBD2	TRBV7-2	TRBJ2-1	TGTGCCAGCAGCGCCACTAGCGCTCGAATTTTGGTCAATGAGCAGTTCTTC	CASSATSARILVNEQFF
once	TRBD2	TRBV10-1	TRBJ2-3	TGCGCCAGCAGTGAAGGGGTAGCGGGAGTGATAGATACGCAGTATTTT	CASSEGVAGVIDTQYF
NA	TRBD1	TRBV5-1	TRBJ2-2	TGCGCCAGCAGCGCAAGGACAGGGAACACCGGGGAGCTGTTTTTT	CASSARTGNTGELFF
NA	NA	TRBV6-2/TRBV6-3	TRBJ2-5	TGTGCCAGCAGTTGGGTAGCAGAAGAGACCCAGTACTTC	CASSWVAEETQYF
NA	NA	TRBV5-6	TRBJ2-7	TGTGCCAGCAGCAATAGTGCCCAACTCTCCTACGAGCAGTACTTC	CASSNSAQLSYEQYF
NA	NA	TRBV12-3/TRBV12-4	TRBJ2-7	TGTGCCAGCAGTTTTAACGGCTACGAGCAGTACTTC	CASSFNGYEQYF
NA	NA	TRBV6-4	TRBJ2-7	TGTGCCAGCATCTCCCAGGGTGGGCCCTACGAGCAGTACTTC	CASISQGGPYEQYF
NA	NA	TRBV2	TRBJ1-2	TGTGCCTGCTTCGGGACACCATATGGCTACACCTTC	CACFGTPYGYTF
NA	NA	TRBV19	TRBJ2-2	TGTGCCAGTAGTATAATAGCCGGGGAGCTGTTTTTT	CASSIIAGELFF
NA	NA	TRBV9	TRBJ2-7	TGTGCCAGCAGCAGAGGAGGATCGGGGTACGAGCAGTACTTC	CASSRGGSGYEQYF
NA	TRBD2	TRBV6-1	TRBJ2-7	TGTGCCAGCAGTGAACACGGACTAGCGGGAGGGCGGAACGAGCAGTACTTC	CASSEHGLAGGRNEQYF
NA	NA	TRBV3-1/TRBV3-2	TRBJ2-1	TGTGCCAGCAGCCAAGACAGGGGGCAGTTCTTC	CASSQDRGQFF
NA	NA	TRBV28	TRBJ2-2	TGTGCCAGCAGTTTGGGGGGATCGAACACCGGGGAGCTGTTTTTT	CASSLGGSNTGELFF
NA	NA	TRBV5-1	TRBJ2-2	TGCGCCAGCAGCTTGGACAGGCCCACCGGGGAGCTGTTTTTT	CASSLDRPTGELFF
NA	NA	TRBV2	TRBJ2-6	TGTGCCAGCAGCTCTACAGGCTCTGGGGCCAACGTCCTGACTTTC	CASSSTGSGANVLTF
NA	NA	TRBV3-1/TRBV3-2	TRBJ2-2	TGTGCCAGCAGGAATGGGCCCGGGGAGCTGTTTTTT	CASRNGPGELFF
NA	NA	TRBV5-4	TRBJ1-2	TGTGCCAGCAGCTCCTACAAAACCGGACACAGCTATGGCTACACCTTC	CASSSYKTGHSYGYTF